This T cell receptor beta chain appears in the sequencing data of a study of CD8+ T cells in alopecia areata (dated by TCRdb to 2016 to 2018). Study-level background: The treated patients, all with moderate-to-severe alopecia areata, were enrolled in an open-label pilot trial of oral tofacitinib given at 5 to 10 mg twice daily. TCRbeta CDR3 regions were amplified by immunoSEQ multiplex PCR with 35 Vbeta forward and 13 Jbeta reverse primers. Patients stayed on tofacitinib for 6 to 18 months and then had 6 months of follow-up off drug so that delayed response and recurrence could be assessed. Tofacitinib-treated patients had biopsies at baseline and at 4 and 24 weeks of treatment, with a later scalp biopsy in several patients. On the human side, TCRbeta sequencing was run on scalp tissue and on sorted CD4+ and CD8+ peripheral blood T cells from healthy controls and from alopecia areata patients with either patchy or totalis/universalis disease. Clonality in the scalp was compared among normal scalp (n=4), patchy alopecia areata scalp (n=8), and alopecia totalis/universalis scalp (n=8). The RNA source kit depended on sample type: the PAXgene miRNA kit for fixed scalp, the miRNeasy kit for PBMCs, and the RNeasy kit for mouse skin. High-throughput TCRbeta sequencing was used to examine T cell clonal expansion in alopecia areata in both the C3H/HeJ mouse model and human patients.

The time point label on this specimen signifies: baseline before oral tofacitinib. From alopecia areata patients, peripheral blood was collected along with lesional scalp punch biopsies. PBMCs were isolated by density centrifugation and stained for CD3, CD4 and CD8, after which CD4+ and CD8+ T cells were sorted on a FACSAria. Concerning this clone itself: It lacks a known antigen. Base qualities are not provided; no much larger clone lies one nucleotide away.

The library was generated by the immunoSEQ multiplex PCR assay. For TCR sequencing, RNA was extracted from every sample and reverse transcribed into cDNA to serve as template. First-strand cDNA was synthesized using SuperScript III with a 2:1 mix of oligo-dT and random hexamers. A synthetic immune receptor repertoire was used to assess amplification bias, and residual bias was removed computationally. Processing in the source paper ran as follows. Raw reads were preprocessed for error removal, and CDR3 was defined according to IMGT conventions as running from the conserved cysteine to phenylalanine. Clonality was calculated as 1 minus Shannon entropy normalized by log2 of the number of productive unique TCRs. Whether each scalp clone was CD4 or CD8 was inferred by checking scalp TCRbeta sequences against the CD4 and CD8 repertoires from sorted blood. TCRdb holds this immuneACCESS table with in-frame rearrangements only. Some clones are missing; in checked studies, unresolved V genes explain under half, and the rest has no known cause. The DNA was the basis for D and trimming; V, J and clone size are from that table. The sample yields hundreds of thousands of clones; 50% to 65% were counted once. Approximately 0.45% of the sample rests with the top ten.

Reading from cysteine to phenylalanine, the CDR3 counts 13 amino acids. Left in the record is the CDR3 DNA by itself, 39 bases read in frame from the first base. Based on the germline V gene, the CDR1 and CDR2 sequences are SQVTM and ANQGSEA. V is clipped by 5 bases and J by 0 bases, and the sequence between their germline boundaries is 10 bases long. Study-level results and caveats: Shared TCR sequences between patients were less evident than in mice, which may be partly attributable to HLA diversity in the patient population. Compared with normal scalp, lesional scalp, particularly in alopecia totalis/universalis, had higher clonality and more expanded CD8+ clones, which suggests antigenic drive. Scalp TCR repertoire analysis is complicated because resident alphabeta T cells in normal human skin are also sequenced, whereas mouse skin is dominated by gammadelta T cells.

The clonotype comes from a human donor with alopecia areata. Here the chain combines TRBV29-1 and TRBJ1-1, and the D gene may be TRBD1, 6 bases matching. The input for sequencing was CD4+ T cells sorted from blood, taken at week 0. The DNA reads as follows: TGCAGCGTTCATGACAGGTTGAACACTGAAGCTTTCTTT. It translates to CSVHDRLNTEAFF.